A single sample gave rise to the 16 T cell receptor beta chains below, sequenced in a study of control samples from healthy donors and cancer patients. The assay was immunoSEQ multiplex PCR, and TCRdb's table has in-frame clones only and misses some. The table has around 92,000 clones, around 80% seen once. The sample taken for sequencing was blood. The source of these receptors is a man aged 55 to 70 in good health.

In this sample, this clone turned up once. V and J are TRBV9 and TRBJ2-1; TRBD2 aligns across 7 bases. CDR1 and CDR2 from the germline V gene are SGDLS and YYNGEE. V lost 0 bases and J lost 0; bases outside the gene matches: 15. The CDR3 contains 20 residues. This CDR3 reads CASSVGEGSGKFLSYNEQFF. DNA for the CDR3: TGTGCCAGCAGCGTAGGTGAGGGGAGCGGGAAGTTCCTCTCCTACAATGAGCAGTTCTTC.

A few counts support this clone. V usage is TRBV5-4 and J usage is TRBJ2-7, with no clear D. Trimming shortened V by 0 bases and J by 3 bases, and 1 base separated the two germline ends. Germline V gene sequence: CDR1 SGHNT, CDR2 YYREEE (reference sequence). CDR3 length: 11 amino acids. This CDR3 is CASSLGYEQYF. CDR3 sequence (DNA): TGTGCCAGCAGCTTGGGCTACGAGCAGTACTTC.

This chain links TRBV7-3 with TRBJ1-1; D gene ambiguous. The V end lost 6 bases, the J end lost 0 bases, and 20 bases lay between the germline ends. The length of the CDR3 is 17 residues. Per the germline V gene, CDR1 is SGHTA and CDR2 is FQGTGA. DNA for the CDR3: TGTGCCAGCAGTAGAACGAGGGTGGATATGTTGAACACTGAAGCTTTCTTT. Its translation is CASSRTRVDMLNTEAFF. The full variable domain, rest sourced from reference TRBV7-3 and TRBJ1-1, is GAGVSQTPSNKVTEKGKYVELRCDPISGHTALYWYRQSLGQGPEFLIYFQGTGAADDSGLPNDRFFAVRPEGSVSTLKIQRTERGDSAVYLCASSRTRVDMLNTEAFFGQGTRLTVV.

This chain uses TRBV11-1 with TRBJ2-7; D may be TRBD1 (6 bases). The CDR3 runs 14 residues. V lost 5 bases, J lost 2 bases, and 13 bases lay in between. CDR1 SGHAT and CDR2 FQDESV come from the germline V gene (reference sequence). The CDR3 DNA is TGTGCCAGCAGCCAGGGGTTTGGGGCCTACGAGCAGTACTTC. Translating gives CASSQGFGAYEQYF.

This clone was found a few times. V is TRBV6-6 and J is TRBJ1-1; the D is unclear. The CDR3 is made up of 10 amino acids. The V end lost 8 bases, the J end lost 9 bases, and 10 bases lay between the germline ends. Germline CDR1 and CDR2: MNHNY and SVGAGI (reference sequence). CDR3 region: CASVRLKAFF. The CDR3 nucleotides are TGTGCCAGCGTCCGTCTGAAAGCTTTCTTT.

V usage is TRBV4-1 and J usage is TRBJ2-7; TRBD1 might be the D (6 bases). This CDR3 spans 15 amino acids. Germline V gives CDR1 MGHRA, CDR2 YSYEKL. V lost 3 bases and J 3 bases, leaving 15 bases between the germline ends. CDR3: CASSHLSTGNYEQYF. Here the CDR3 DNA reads TGCGCCAGCAGCCACCTTAGTACAGGGAACTACGAGCAGTACTTC.

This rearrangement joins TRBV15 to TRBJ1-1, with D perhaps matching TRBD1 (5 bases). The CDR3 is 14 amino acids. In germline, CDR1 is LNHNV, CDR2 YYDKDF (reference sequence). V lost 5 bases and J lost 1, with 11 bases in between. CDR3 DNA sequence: TGTGCCACCAGCGGGGGTGGATGGAACACTGAAGCTTTCTTT. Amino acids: CATSGGGWNTEAFF.

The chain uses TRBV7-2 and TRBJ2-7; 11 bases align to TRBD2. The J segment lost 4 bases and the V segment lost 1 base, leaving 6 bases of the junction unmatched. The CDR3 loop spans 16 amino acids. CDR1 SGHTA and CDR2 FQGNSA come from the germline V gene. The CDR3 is CASSLVPLAGGYEQYF. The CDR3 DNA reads TGTGCCAGCAGCTTAGTCCCTCTAGCGGGAGGTTACGAGCAGTACTTC.

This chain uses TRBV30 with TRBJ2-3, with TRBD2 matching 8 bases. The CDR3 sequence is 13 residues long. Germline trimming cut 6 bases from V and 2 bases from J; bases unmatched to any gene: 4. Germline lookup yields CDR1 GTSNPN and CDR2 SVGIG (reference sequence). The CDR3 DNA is TGTGCCTGCACTAGCGGTGTCACAGATACGCAGTATTTT. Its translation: CACTSGVTDTQYF.

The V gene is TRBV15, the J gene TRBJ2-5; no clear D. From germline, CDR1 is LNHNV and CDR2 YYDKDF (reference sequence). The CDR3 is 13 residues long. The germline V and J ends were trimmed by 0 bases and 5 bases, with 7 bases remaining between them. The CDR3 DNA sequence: TGTGCCACCAGCAGAGATATCGGCGAGACCCAGTACTTC. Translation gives CATSRDIGETQYF.

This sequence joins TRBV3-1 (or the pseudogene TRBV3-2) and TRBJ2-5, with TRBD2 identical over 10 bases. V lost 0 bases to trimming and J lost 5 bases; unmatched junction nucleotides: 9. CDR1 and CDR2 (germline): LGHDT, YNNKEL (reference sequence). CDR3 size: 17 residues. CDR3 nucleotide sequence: TGTGCCAGCAGCCAAGATCCCAGCGGGGGGGCGGATGAGACCCAGTACTTC. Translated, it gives CASSQDPSGGADETQYF.

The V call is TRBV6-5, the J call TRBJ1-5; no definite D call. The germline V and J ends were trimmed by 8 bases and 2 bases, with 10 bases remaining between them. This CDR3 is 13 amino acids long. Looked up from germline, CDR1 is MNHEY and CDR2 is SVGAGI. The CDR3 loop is CASGMERNQPQHF. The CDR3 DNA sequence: TGTGCCAGCGGGATGGAGCGCAATCAGCCCCAGCATTTT.

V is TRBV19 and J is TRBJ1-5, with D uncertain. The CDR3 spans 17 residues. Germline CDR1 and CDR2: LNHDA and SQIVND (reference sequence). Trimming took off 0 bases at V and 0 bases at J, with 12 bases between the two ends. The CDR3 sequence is CASSIDRAAYSNQPQHF. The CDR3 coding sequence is TGTGCCAGTAGTATAGATAGGGCAGCTTATAGCAATCAGCCCCAGCATTTT.

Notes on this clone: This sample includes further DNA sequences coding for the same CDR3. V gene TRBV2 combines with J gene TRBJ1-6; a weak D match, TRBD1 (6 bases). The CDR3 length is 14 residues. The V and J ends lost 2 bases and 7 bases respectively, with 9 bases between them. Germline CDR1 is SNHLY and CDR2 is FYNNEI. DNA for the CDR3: TGTGCCAGCAGTGAACGAGGGGGGAATTCACCCCTCCACTTT. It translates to CASSERGGNSPLHF.

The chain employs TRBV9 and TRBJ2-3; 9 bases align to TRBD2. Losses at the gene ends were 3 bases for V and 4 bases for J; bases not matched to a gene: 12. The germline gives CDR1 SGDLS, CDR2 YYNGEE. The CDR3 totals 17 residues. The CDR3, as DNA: TGTGCCAGCAGCGCAAATCCTAGCGGGGAGTTTCCAGATACGCAGTATTTT. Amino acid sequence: CASSANPSGEFPDTQYF.

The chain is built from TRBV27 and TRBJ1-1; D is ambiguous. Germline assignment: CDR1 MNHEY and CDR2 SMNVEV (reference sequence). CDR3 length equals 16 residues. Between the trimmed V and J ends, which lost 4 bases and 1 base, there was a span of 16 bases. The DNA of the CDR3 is TGTGCCAGCAGTTCCTCTCTAGGTATATGGAACACTGAAGCTTTCTTT. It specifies CASSSSLGIWNTEAFF.